This entry is about one T cell receptor beta chain. There are a few counts of this clone. The clone's antigen remains unknown. Base-call qualities are not available, and no considerably larger clone is one nucleotide away. The source of the sample is a study of CD8+ T cells in alopecia areata (dated by TCRdb to 2016 to 2018). In the study overall: Treated patients were enrolled in an open-label pilot trial of oral tofacitinib at 5 to 10 mg twice daily for moderate-to-severe alopecia areata. Tofacitinib was administered for 6 to 18 months, and 6 months of follow-up off drug were then conducted to assess delayed response and recurrence. RNA was extracted with the PAXgene miRNA kit for fixed scalp, the miRNeasy kit for PBMCs, and the RNeasy kit for mouse skin. To study T cell clonal expansion in alopecia areata, the researchers applied high-throughput TCRbeta sequencing to both the C3H/HeJ mouse model and human patients. Disease severity in treated patients was measured with the SALT score, which quantifies the percentage of affected scalp surface area. Human TCRbeta sequencing covered scalp tissue and sorted CD4+ and CD8+ peripheral blood T cells from patchy and totalis/universalis alopecia areata patients and healthy controls. Amplification of TCRbeta CDR3 regions was done by immunoSEQ multiplex PCR using 35 Vbeta forward primers and 13 Jbeta reverse primers. Biopsies were taken from tofacitinib-treated patients at baseline and at 4 and 24 weeks of treatment, and a later scalp biopsy was taken in several of the tofacitinib-treated patients. Scalp clonality was compared among normal scalp (n=4), patchy alopecia areata scalp (n=8), and alopecia totalis/universalis scalp (n=8). Study-level results and caveats: Because the treated cohort was small and had just a single nonresponder, larger studies are needed to establish links between baseline CD8+ expansion and response. With tofacitinib, both scalp clonality and the number of expanded CD8+ clones among the top 100 scalp clones went down significantly. During tofacitinib treatment, many expanded lesional clones stuck around in both scalp and blood, and this persistence may partly explain why relapse happens after treatment is stopped. Lesional scalp, especially in alopecia totalis/universalis, showed higher clonality and more expanded CD8+ clones than normal scalp, suggesting antigenic drive. Scalp TCR repertoire analysis is complicated because resident alphabeta T cells in normal human skin are also sequenced, whereas mouse skin is dominated by gammadelta T cells. Shared TCR sequences between patients were less evident than in mice, which may be partly attributable to HLA diversity in the patient population.

The germline V gene yields SQVTM for CDR1 and ANQGSEA for CDR2. The CDR3, cysteine through phenylalanine, is 14 amino acids long. This entry keeps only the CDR3 DNA: 42 bases, framed from base 1. V drops 5 bases and J drops 5 bases, leaving 15 bases in between. The library was prepared using the immunoSEQ multiplex PCR assay. RNA was extracted from all samples and reverse transcribed into cDNA as template for TCR sequencing. SuperScript III was used for first-strand cDNA synthesis, primed with a 2:1 mix of oligo-dT and random hexamers. A synthetic immune receptor repertoire was used to gauge amplification bias, and whatever bias remained was removed computationally. Per the authors' processing: Raw reads were preprocessed for error removal, and CDR3 was defined according to IMGT conventions as running from the conserved cysteine to phenylalanine. Clonality was computed as 1 minus the Shannon entropy, with the entropy normalized by log2 of the number of productive unique TCRs. Whether scalp clones were CD4 or CD8 was inferred by matching scalp TCRbeta sequences against CD4 and CD8 repertoires sorted from blood. TCRdb limited this immuneACCESS table to in-frame rearrangements with V and J called. A share of clones is missing; checked studies link under half to unresolved V genes, and the rest is unexplained. The V and J calls and clone size were taken over from that table, and D and trimming were inferred from the DNA. The sample profile shows approximately 180,000 clones; around 64% of them were found once. The ten largest clonotypes hold 1.3% of the sample.

The treatment or condition label corresponds to: oral pan-JAK inhibitor, 5-10 mg twice daily. Lesional scalp punch biopsies and peripheral blood were collected from alopecia areata patients. PBMCs were separated by density centrifugation and stained for CD3, CD4 and CD8, after which CD4+ and CD8+ T cells were sorted on a FACSAria. Material: CD4+ T cells sorted from blood, obtained around week 49, from a patient treated with tofacitinib. This receptor was obtained from a human donor with alopecia areata. The sequence joins TRBV29-1 to TRBJ2-2; no D gene call is confident. The CDR3 in this case is CSVKGLRPTGELFF. The DNA sequence reads TGCAGCGTTAAGGGTTTGCGTCCTACCGGGGAGCTGTTTTTT.